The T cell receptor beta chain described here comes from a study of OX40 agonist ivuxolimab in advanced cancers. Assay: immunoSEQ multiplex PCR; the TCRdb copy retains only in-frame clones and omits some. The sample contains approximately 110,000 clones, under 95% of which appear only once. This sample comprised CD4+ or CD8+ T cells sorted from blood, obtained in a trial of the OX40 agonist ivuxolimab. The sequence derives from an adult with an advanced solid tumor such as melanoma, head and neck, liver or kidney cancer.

As DNA, the CDR3 is TGCGCCAGCAGCCAAGATCGGGCCAGGTGGGGACTTACAGATACGCAGTATTTT. Translated, it gives CASSQDRARWGLTDTQYF. The chain uses TRBV4-3 and TRBJ2-3; D may be TRBD2 (6 bases). Germline values: CDR1 LGHNA, CDR2 YSLEER. V was pared by 0 bases and J by 3 bases, with 19 bases between. The CDR3 covers 18 residues.